The 9 T cell receptor beta chains reported below all come from one sample, sequenced in a study of blood T cells in healthy people across ages. Alongside a J-beta primer mix, a sample-barcoded 5' primer served in a second PCR lasting about 7 to 11 cycles. TCRdb ran MiXCR on the 5' RACE reads and lists one entry per CDR3 protein. This sample carries roughly 1 million distinct CDR3 sequences, around 25% of them seen once, and the ten largest clones take about 0.72%. This sample was also put to use in a study of T cells of mothers and their children.

The sequenced sample was blood. Every receptor here comes from a girl aged 2 to 9 in good health.

This clonotype was found a few times. V is TRBV29-1 and J is TRBJ2-7; no reliable D call. Germline CDR1 SQVTM, CDR2 ANQGSEA. Trimming stripped 3 bases from V and 4 bases from J, with 10 bases between. The CDR3 extends over 12 amino acids. The CDR3 protein is CSVELGNYEQYF. CDR3 sequence (DNA): TGCAGCGTTGAGCTAGGGAATTACGAGCAGTACTTC.

CDR3 residues: CASSYKPPEAFF. CDR3 bases: TGTGCCAGCAGTTACAAGCCCCCTGAAGCTTTCTTT. This chain links TRBV6-6 with TRBJ1-1; D not resolved. The CDR3 runs to 12 residues. Looked up from germline, CDR1 is MNHNY and CDR2 is SVGAGI (reference sequence). The V gene lost 2 bases and the J gene lost 6 bases, with 7 bases spanning the gap.

The chain employs TRBV20-1 and TRBJ1-2; D uncertain. Trimming removed 3 bases from V and 0 bases from J, with 5 bases in between. This CDR3 is 12 amino acids long. The germline V gene encodes CDR1 DFQATT and CDR2 SNEGSKA (reference sequence). Here the CDR3 reads CSASLSNYGYTF. CDR3 DNA sequence: TGCAGTGCTAGTTTGTCTAACTATGGCTACACCTTC.

The chain has TRBV29-1 and TRBJ2-1, with D unclear. Germline values: CDR1 SQVTM, CDR2 ANQGSEA. V lost 7 bases, J lost 4 bases, and 17 bases lay in between. This CDR3 is 14 amino acids long. The CDR3, as DNA: TGCAGCGGACGTAGGCATCTTTCATACAATGAGCAGTTCTTC. The encoded protein is CSGRRHLSYNEQFF.

The chain couples TRBV6-2 or TRBV6-3 to TRBJ2-2, with no clear D. The germline gives CDR1 MNHEY, CDR2 SVGEGT. The V end was cut by 5 bases, the J end by 9 bases, with 7 bases between. This CDR3 spans 11 amino acids. CDR3 DNA: TGTGCCAGCAGTCCATATAGGGAGCTGTTTTTT. It yields the protein CASSPYRELFF.

The chain links TRBV5-1 to TRBJ2-5; D may correspond to TRBD1 or TRBD2 (5 bases each). The V gene's germline CDR1 is SGHRS and CDR2 YFSETQ. V was trimmed by 5 bases and J by 1 base, leaving 18 bases between them. CDR3 length equals 16 residues. CDR3 amino acids: CASRGDRRTSQETQYF. The CDR3 bases are TGCGCCAGCAGAGGAGACCGGAGGACAAGCCAAGAGACCCAGTACTTC.

The V call is TRBV6-5, the J call TRBJ1-1; D unclear. Trimming took 4 bases from V and 1 from J, leaving 10 bases between them. The CDR3 is made up of 14 amino acids. CDR1 and CDR2 (germline): MNHEY, SVGAGI. CDR3 DNA: TGTGCCAGCAGTTCTGACCTAGCGAACACTGAAGCTTTCTTT. Its translation: CASSSDLANTEAFF.

A few counts support this clonotype. The chain carries TRBV5-6 and TRBJ1-2; the D gene is possibly TRBD1 (5 bases). Trimming removed 0 bases from V and 7 bases from J, with 16 bases in between. This CDR3 is 15 amino acids long. CDR1 SGHDT and CDR2 YYEEEE come from the germline V gene. CDR3 region: CASSLVSGRYSGYTF. DNA for the CDR3: TGTGCCAGCAGCTTGGTTTCAGGGAGGTATAGTGGCTACACCTTC. Combining the CDR3 with reference TRBV5-6 and TRBJ1-2 gives the whole variable domain DAGVTQSPTHLIKTRGQQVTLRCSPKSGHDTVSWYQQALGQGPQFIFQYYEEEERQRGNFPDRFSGHQFPNYSSELNVNALLLGDSALYLCASSLVSGRYSGYTFGSGTRLTVV.

This CDR3 reads CSARPLLAHRTPETQYF. The CDR3 DNA sequence: TGCAGTGCTAGACCTCTACTAGCTCACCGTACCCCAGAGACCCAGTACTTC. The V and J genes are TRBV20-1 and TRBJ2-5; D perhaps matches TRBD2 (6 bases). There are 17 residues in the CDR3. V was shortened by 2 bases and J by 4 bases, with 23 bases between the two germline ends. From germline, CDR1 is DFQATT and CDR2 SNEGSKA (reference sequence).